The 21 T cell receptor beta chains below all came from one sample that was sequenced in a study of blood T cell repertoires in COVID-19. Sequencing was performed with immunoSEQ multiplex PCR; in TCRdb, only in-frame clones are kept and a portion is missing. Of 250,000 or so clones listed, 85% to 90% were seen once; the top ten hold less than 3%. Sequencing input: peripheral blood. These receptors were collected from a man between 25 and 39 years old with COVID-19, enrolled during active disease.

The V gene is TRBV7-2, the J gene TRBJ2-7, with TRBD2 matching over 10 bases. The CDR3 sequence is 17 residues long. With 1 base clipped from V and 2 bases from J, the junction kept 8 bases outside the gene matches. Looked up from germline, CDR1 is SGHTA and CDR2 is FQGNSA. CDR3 sequence reads: CASSLVAGGDIPYEQYF. CDR3 bases: TGTGCCAGCAGCTTAGTAGCGGGGGGTGATATCCCCTACGAGCAGTACTTC.

The chain has TRBV29-1 and TRBJ2-1; D possibly corresponds to TRBD2 (5 bases). Germline V gene lookup returns CDR1 SQVTM and CDR2 ANQGSEA. The CDR3 totals 18 residues. V was cut by 1 base and J by 8 bases, with 27 bases left in between. The CDR3 sequence: CSVEALPGKVLSVDEQFF. The CDR3 coding sequence is TGCAGCGTTGAAGCTCTACCGGGGAAGGTTTTGTCGGTCGATGAGCAGTTCTTC.

CDR3 sequence (DNA): TGTGCCAGCAGCGCCCAACAGGGGTCGGGGGAGACCCAGTACTTC. It encodes CASSAQQGSGETQYF. The chain uses TRBV5-4 and TRBJ2-5, with 7 positions matching TRBD1. Trimming took 4 bases from V and 5 from J; bases not matched to a gene: 11. Looked up from germline, CDR1 is SGHNT and CDR2 is YYREEE (reference sequence). The CDR3 extends over 15 amino acids.

The chain links TRBV27 to TRBJ2-7; TRBD2 matches at 11 bases. V dropped 4 bases and J dropped 1; count of bases not matched to a gene: 3. Germline CDR1 is MNHEY and CDR2 is SMNVEV (reference sequence). This CDR3 has 15 residues. CDR3 nucleotides: TGTGCCAGCAGTTCCGGGACTAGCGGATCCTACGAGCAGTACTTC. Protein product: CASSSGTSGSYEQYF.

The rearrangement uses TRBV5-1 and TRBJ2-2; tentatively, D is TRBD2 (5 bases). The length of the CDR3 is 17 residues. Germline CDR1 and CDR2: SGHRS and YFSETQ. The V end was cut by 0 bases, the J end by 0 bases, with 12 bases between. For the CDR3, the DNA is TGCGCCAGCAGCTTGGCCTTGGGAGTTTCGAACACCGGGGAGCTGTTTTTT. As protein: CASSLALGVSNTGELFF.

The chain has TRBV28 and TRBJ2-3; TRBD1 matches at 7 bases. V lost 7 bases and J lost 2; bases outside the gene matches: 9. CDR1 and CDR2 from the germline V gene are MDHEN and SYDVKM. The CDR3 runs 15 residues. CDR3: CASTRPGTVTDTQYF. Here the CDR3 DNA reads TGTGCCAGCACCCGTCCCGGGACAGTCACAGATACGCAGTATTTT.

Comment on this clone: Other DNA sequences of this sample code for an identical CDR3. The chain uses TRBV7-9 and TRBJ1-2; 10 nucleotides align to TRBD1. CDR1 is SEHNR and CDR2 is FQNEAQ in the germline V gene (reference sequence). The V gene end was trimmed by 6 bases and the J gene end by 2 bases; junction bases not matched to a gene: 3. The CDR3 spans 14 residues. CDR3 in amino acids: CASSLGQGNYGYTF. The CDR3 coding sequence is TGTGCCAGCAGTTTGGGACAGGGGAACTATGGCTACACCTTC.

This chain links TRBV6-5 with TRBJ1-1; a possible D gene is TRBD1 (5 bases). V lost 7 bases and J 0 bases, leaving 15 bases between the germline ends. Germline-derived CDR1 and CDR2 are MNHEY and SVGAGI. The CDR3 is 15 residues long. The CDR3 DNA follows: TGTGCCAGCAACAGGCAGGGAAGGATGAACACTGAAGCTTTCTTT. Protein: CASNRQGRMNTEAFF.

The rearrangement links TRBV5-1 to TRBJ2-3; a weak D match, TRBD1 (6 bases). CDR1 and CDR2 (germline): SGHRS, YFSETQ. The V and J ends lost 3 bases and 2 bases respectively, with 16 bases between them. This CDR3 has 16 amino acids. The CDR3 nucleotides read TGCGCCAGCAGCTCCACTATACAGGGACCCACAGATACGCAGTATTTT. This gives the protein CASSSTIQGPTDTQYF.

The J gene is TRBJ2-6, the V gene TRBV28; maybe TRBD2 (6 bases). This CDR3 contains 16 residues. Germline CDR1 MDHEN, CDR2 SYDVKM. V was clipped by 6 bases and J by 0 bases, with 12 bases between them. The CDR3 region has the DNA TGTGCCAGCAGACCGGCGGGGAACTCTGGGGCCAACGTCCTGACTTTC. Translated: CASRPAGNSGANVLTF.

The chain joins TRBV19 to TRBJ1-2; the D is unclear. The germline CDR1 and CDR2 sequences are LNHDA and SQIVND (reference sequence). The CDR3 spans 12 residues. Trimming took off 7 bases at V and 14 bases at J, with 20 bases between the two ends. Here the CDR3 reads CASINGNWAVTF. The CDR3, as DNA: TGTGCCAGTATTAATGGTAATTGGGCAGTTACCTTC.

The J gene is TRBJ2-7, the V gene TRBV18; TRBD2 is a possible D gene (6 bases). The CDR3 is made up of 14 amino acids. Germline V gene lookup returns CDR1 KGHSH and CDR2 LQKENI. Trimming removed 1 base from V and 3 bases from J, with 10 bases in between. CDR3: CASSPQTSFYEQYF. Written as DNA, the CDR3 is TGTGCCAGCTCACCACAAACTAGCTTCTACGAGCAGTACTTC.

This chain joins TRBV28 and TRBJ2-7; possible D gene TRBD2, 6 bases. With 6 bases removed from V and 2 bases from J, the gap between germline ends came to 11 bases. This CDR3 region has 13 residues. The germline V gene has CDR1 MDHEN and CDR2 SYDVKM. In DNA form, the CDR3 reads TGTGCCAGCAGCGGGAGTAGCCCCTACGAGCAGTACTTC. This encodes CASSGSSPYEQYF.

V usage is TRBV2 and J usage is TRBJ2-7; a weak D match, TRBD1 (6 bases). Trimming pared 5 bases from V and 7 bases from J, leaving 18 bases between. This CDR3 has 14 residues. CDR1 is SNHLY, CDR2 FYNNEI, per germline. Here the CDR3 DNA reads TGTGCCAGCAGTCTTAAGGGGACACCCGGAGAGCAGTACTTC. It translates to CASSLKGTPGEQYF. Based on the CDR3 plus reference TRBV2 and TRBJ2-7, the full variable domain is EPEVTQTPSHQVTQMGQEVILRCVPISNHLYFYWYRQILGQKVEFLVSFYNNEISEKSEIFDDQFSVERPDGSNFTLKIRSTKLEDSAMYFCASSLKGTPGEQYFGPGTRLTVT.

The chain has TRBV9 and TRBJ2-7; D possibly corresponds to TRBD2 (7 bases). The CDR3 runs to 16 residues. V was cut by 4 bases and J by 5 bases, with 22 bases left in between. Germline V lookup: CDR1 SGDLS, CDR2 YYNGEE. The DNA of the CDR3 is TGTGCCAGCAGCCAGGGGTTCCGAGACGGGAGGAACGAGCAGTACTTC. Encoded protein: CASSQGFRDGRNEQYF.

V usage is TRBV13 and J usage is TRBJ2-1; D call uncertain. The CDR3 totals 12 residues. V shed 6 bases and J shed 10 bases, with 13 bases lying between them. Looked up from germline, CDR1 is PRHDT and CDR2 is FYEKMQ (reference sequence). The CDR3: CASSSLLSEQFF. Here the CDR3 DNA reads TGTGCCAGCAGTTCTCTCCTTTCGGAGCAGTTCTTC.

This sequence joins TRBV19 and TRBJ1-5; D uncertain. V lost 2 bases, J lost 4 bases, and 9 bases lay in between. Germline V gene sequence: CDR1 LNHDA, CDR2 SQIVND (reference sequence). CDR3 length: 14 amino acids. Here the CDR3 DNA reads TGTGCCAGTAGTATAACACAGTTTAATCAGCCCCAGCATTTT. Translated: CASSITQFNQPQHF. The variable domain in full, completed from reference TRBV19 and TRBJ1-5, reads DGGITQSPKYLFRKEGQNVTLSCEQNLNHDAMYWYRQDPGQGLRLIYYSQIVNDFQKGDIAEGYSVSREKKESFPLTVTSAQKNPTAFYLCASSITQFNQPQHFGDGTRLSIL.

This clone was counted a single time. The chain couples TRBV30 to TRBJ1-2; TRBD1 matches at 8 bases. Trimming cost V 3 bases and J 7 bases; bases outside gene matches: 7. Germline loops: CDR1 GTSNPN, CDR2 SVGIG (reference sequence). The CDR3 spans 13 residues. The CDR3, as DNA: TGTGCCTGGAGCCCCAGGACAGGGCTTGGCTACACCTTC. Its translation is CAWSPRTGLGYTF.

In nucleotides, the CDR3 is TGCGCCAGCAGCCAAGTTCCCGGACAGGGGGTCTGGGGCTACACCTTC. Its translation: CASSQVPGQGVWGYTF. The rearrangement links TRBV4-3 to TRBJ1-2, with 10 bases lining up with TRBD1. This CDR3 has 16 amino acids. The germline CDR1 and CDR2 sequences are LGHNA and YSLEER. V shed 1 base and J 8 bases; nucleotides not matched to a gene: 10.

The chain combines TRBV10-3 with TRBJ1-5, with D hard to call. In germline, CDR1 is ENHRY, CDR2 SYGVKD. The CDR3 runs 18 residues. Trimming removed 3 bases at V and 1 base at J, with 19 bases between. The CDR3 spells CAISERGQSVGSNQPQHF. CDR3 nucleotides: TGTGCCATCAGTGAAAGAGGGCAGTCCGTAGGAAGCAATCAGCCCCAGCATTTT.

The gene calls are TRBV29-1 and TRBJ1-2; TRBD1 matches at 7 bases. V lost 3 bases, J lost 3 bases, and 4 bases stayed unmatched. The germline V gene encodes CDR1 SQVTM and CDR2 ANQGSEA. This CDR3 has 13 amino acids. CDR3 sequence reads: CSVETGKDYGYTF. In DNA, the CDR3 is TGCAGCGTTGAGACAGGGAAGGACTATGGCTACACCTTC.